Sequencing of this TCR beta chain was carried out in a study of cytomegalovirus exposure and HLA in healthy donors. General observations from the study: Links to common viral pathogens appeared, in a later analysis, for several of the most significant clusters. Apart from CMV serostatus, no immune exposure information was available.

Concerning this clone itself: Its antigen is undetermined.

The PCR employed 60 Vbeta primers together with 13 Jbeta primers. Data came from immunoSEQ multiplex PCR; TCRdb stores just in-frame clones and leaves some out. The data hold about 180,000 clones, with 60% to 80% observed a single time. Trimming shortened V by 6 bases and J by 5 bases, and 13 bases separated the two germline ends. CDR1 is MRHNA, CDR2 SNTAGT, per germline. The CDR3 runs 13 residues. The sample taken for sequencing was PBMCs. The rearrangement joins TRBV6-4 to TRBJ1-1; D unresolved. The clonotype originates from a man aged 35 to 55 in good health and CMV-seropositive. DNA for the CDR3: TGTGCCAGCAGGCGAAGCGGGCAGACTGAAGCTTTCTTT. Translation: CASRRSGQTEAFF.